The source of this TCR beta chain is a study of blood T cell repertoires in COVID-19 (dated by TCRdb to about 2020). Describing the broader study: Samples covering the acute and convalescent phases of COVID-19 were provided by collaborators in the United States, Italy and Spain. The material from the prospective study consisted of cDNA or gDNA derived from T cells, B-cell-depleted T cells, or PBMCs. Deeply sampled blood TCRbeta repertoires from subjects exposed to, actively infected with, or recovered from COVID-19 were included in the dataset. The repertoires were released in a freely available public database meant as a resource for research on the immune response to SARS-CoV-2. The samples were drawn from the first 160 participants of the ongoing ImmuneRACE study and from over 950 subjects provided by 6 global collaborators. Nearly every sample came with metadata listing a de-identified subject ID, COVID-19 status, age in years and sex. Where available, HLA class I and class II types were obtained from metadata supplied by the sample provider rather than from assay-based typing. Overall results and qualifications from the work: Clinical and demographic metadata were provided uncurated, with the amount varying by source and participant.

Each collaborating institution followed its own protocols to collect whole blood in K2EDTA tubes. For TCRbeta analysis, collaborator samples were shipped as frozen whole blood, as isolated PBMCs, or as DNA extracted from either sample type. Points on this clone: Its cognate antigen has yet to be identified. No base quality values were provided; no much bigger clone lies one nucleotide off.

TCRbeta CDR3 regions were amplified from genomic DNA using the immunoSEQ Assay, a bias-controlled multiplex PCR. As for the authors' bioinformatics: Within the assay, amplification of reference gene primers was used to estimate how many nucleated cells each sample contained. To quantify the absolute abundance of each unique TCRbeta CDR3 rearrangement, sequence reads were collapsed and filtered. For each sample, productive Simpson clonality was calculated as the square root of Simpson's diversity index over productive rearrangements. TCRdb obtained this table from immuneACCESS and retained in-frame rearrangements with V and J assigned. These tables miss some clones; where compared with another copy, unresolved V genes account for less than half of the shortfall, and the remainder is unexplained. V, J and clone size were drawn from that table, and D and trimming were deduced from the DNA. The sample profile shows about 160,000 clones; approximately 91% of them were found once. Approximately 2.2% of the sample belongs to the ten largest clones.

Including cysteine and phenylalanine, the CDR3 has 17 amino acids. Of the read, only the CDR3 DNA is kept; its 51 bases are in frame from base 1. The CDR1 and CDR2 encoded by the germline V gene (reference sequence) are MNHEY and SMNVEV. V is cut by 4 bases and J by 2 bases, and the space between the germline ends is 20 bases. This sequence uses TRBV27 and TRBJ1-2; D gene: possibly TRBD1, on 5 matching bases. This clonotype originated in a man between 18 and 35 years old with acute or convalescent COVID-19. The sequencing input was peripheral blood. The bases are TGTGCCAGCAGTTCTGGGGGGGGTGACCCCACCAACTATGGCTACACCTTC. Translated, this gives CASSSGGGDPTNYGYTF.